This T cell receptor beta chain was recovered during a study of Ad26.COV2.S vaccination and SARS-CoV-2 variants. As for the study in general: Enrollment placed the donor in the COV1001 Ad26.COV2.S trial arm.

General study findings and limits: Recipients of vaccine and of placebo showed similar breadth of their non-spike TCR repertoires.

This CDR3 region has 12 residues. Germline values: CDR1 SEHNR, CDR2 FQNEAQ (reference sequence). The V and J ends lost 1 base and 4 bases respectively, with 4 bases between them. Method: immunoSEQ multiplex PCR; TCRdb's copy keeps in-frame clones and lacks some. This table holds hundreds of thousands of clones, more than 70% found once. This clone was found once. The antigen remains undetermined. Treatment in this sample: 15 to 20 received Ad26.COV2.S at low or high dose, single or two shots; about five received placebo; per-sample allocation not given. All samples were drawn on day 63, counting from the first vaccine or placebo injection. In Boston, the donor was an adult between 18-55 years of age.

This chain joins TRBV7-9 and TRBJ1-2; no reliable D call. This clonotype was obtained from a person aged 18 to 65 who received the Ad26.COV2.S COVID-19 vaccine or a placebo. Sequenced material: peripheral blood, taken in a trial of Ad26.COV2.S vaccine versus placebo. DNA of the CDR3: TGTGCCAGCAGCTTAGGCAGCTATGGCTACACCTTC. Translating it yields CASSLGSYGYTF.